This passage covers 6 T cell receptor beta chains from one sample sequenced in a study of blood T cell repertoires in COVID-19. TCRdb's copy holds only in-frame clones and misses some; the assay was immunoSEQ multiplex PCR. The repertoire consists of some 140,000 clones, with roughly four fifths occurring once and the leading ten covering 7% to 10%. The specimen was PBMCs or T cells enriched from blood (not recorded which). The receptors originated from a man between 45 and 60 years old who had recovered from COVID-19.

The CDR3 sequence: CASSYTGQGGDGYTF. The CDR3 DNA sequence: TGTGCCAGCAGTTACACTGGACAGGGAGGAGATGGCTACACCTTC. The chain recombines TRBV6-2 or TRBV6-3 with TRBJ1-2; 8 nucleotides align to TRBD1. Per germline, CDR1 MNHEY and CDR2 SVGEGT. The CDR3 runs 15 residues. J gave up 6 bases and V 2 bases, and 8 bases lay outside the gene matches.

In its sample, this clone was seen a few times. The chain carries TRBV28 and TRBJ2-5; tentative D call: TRBD2 (5 bases). Germline CDR1 is MDHEN and CDR2 is SYDVKM. CDR3 length: 14 amino acids. V lost 6 bases and J lost 2, with 13 bases in between. CDR3 in amino acids: CASRPGLAQETQYF. The CDR3 bases are TGTGCCAGCAGACCTGGACTCGCTCAAGAGACCCAGTACTTC.

The chain employs TRBV18 and TRBJ1-2, with D tentatively TRBD1 (6 bases). V was clipped by 1 base and J by 4 bases, with 7 bases between them. The CDR3 spans 13 residues. Germline CDR1 reads KGHSH; CDR2 reads LQKENI. CDR3 amino acids: CASSPLRGYGYTF. CDR3 coding DNA: TGTGCCAGCTCACCACTCAGGGGCTATGGCTACACCTTC.

The rearrangement uses TRBV5-5 and TRBJ1-5; no definite D call. The length of the CDR3 is 13 residues. V was cut by 1 base and J by 5 bases, with 7 bases left in between. Germline CDR1 reads SGHKS; CDR2 reads YYEKEE (reference sequence). The CDR3 loop is CASSLWSDQPQHF. The DNA for the CDR3 is TGTGCCAGCAGCTTGTGGTCAGATCAGCCCCAGCATTTT.

The CDR3 coding sequence is TGTGCCAGCAGCTTAGGAGCGGGACAGGCTAGCACAGATACGCAGTATTTT. This encodes CASSLGAGQASTDTQYF. V and J are TRBV11-2 and TRBJ2-3; the D gene is possibly TRBD1 (8 bases). The CDR3 runs 17 residues. From germline, CDR1 is SGHAT and CDR2 FQNNGV. Trimming stripped 1 base from V and 0 bases from J, with 14 bases between. The variable domain in full, completed from reference TRBV11-2 and TRBJ2-3, reads EAGVAQSPRYKIIEKRQSVAFWCNPISGHATLYWYQQILGQGPKLLIQFQNNGVVDDSQLPKDRFSAERLKGVDSTLKIQPAKLEDSAVYLCASSLGAGQASTDTQYFGPGTRLTVL.

The chain employs TRBV25-1 and TRBJ1-6; D is possibly TRBD1 (6 bases). This CDR3 spans 15 amino acids. Germline CDR1 is MGHDK and CDR2 is SYGVNS. V was trimmed by 7 bases and J by 6 bases, leaving 16 bases between them. CDR3 nucleotide sequence: TGTGCCAGCAATGGACGGGACACCATTAATTCACCCCTCCACTTT. Amino acid sequence: CASNGRDTINSPLHF. Variable domain in full (rest from reference TRBV25-1 and TRBJ1-6): EADIYQTPRYLVIGTGKKITLECSQTMGHDKMYWYQQDPGMELHLIHYSYGVNSTEKGDLSSESTVSRIRTEHFPLTLESARPSHTSQYLCASNGRDTINSPLHFGNGTRLTVT.